This TCR beta chain is drawn from a study of blood T cell repertoires in COVID-19. Using immunoSEQ multiplex PCR, the repertoire was profiled, and TCRdb retains in-frame clones only, with some absent. Of 300,000 or so clones in the sample, 70% to 90% were seen once. With 3 bases clipped from V and 2 bases from J, the junction kept 11 bases outside the gene matches. CDR3 length: 17 amino acids. Germline V lookup: CDR1 SGHAT, CDR2 FQNNGV. The specimen sequenced was PBMCs or T cells enriched from blood (not recorded which). The rearrangement uses TRBV11-2 and TRBJ2-5; 8 nucleotides line up with TRBD1. This TCR was recovered from a woman in her 30s who had recovered from COVID-19. CDR3 nucleotide sequence: TGTGCCAGCAGCTTGGTTGTGGGGACAGGACTACAAGAGACCCAGTACTTC. Translating it yields CASSLVVGTGLQETQYF. The variable domain in full, with the rest retrieved from reference TRBV11-2 and TRBJ2-5, is EAGVAQSPRYKIIEKRQSVAFWCNPISGHATLYWYQQILGQGPKLLIQFQNNGVVDDSQLPKDRFSAERLKGVDSTLKIQPAKLEDSAVYLCASSLVVGTGLQETQYFGPGTRLLVL.